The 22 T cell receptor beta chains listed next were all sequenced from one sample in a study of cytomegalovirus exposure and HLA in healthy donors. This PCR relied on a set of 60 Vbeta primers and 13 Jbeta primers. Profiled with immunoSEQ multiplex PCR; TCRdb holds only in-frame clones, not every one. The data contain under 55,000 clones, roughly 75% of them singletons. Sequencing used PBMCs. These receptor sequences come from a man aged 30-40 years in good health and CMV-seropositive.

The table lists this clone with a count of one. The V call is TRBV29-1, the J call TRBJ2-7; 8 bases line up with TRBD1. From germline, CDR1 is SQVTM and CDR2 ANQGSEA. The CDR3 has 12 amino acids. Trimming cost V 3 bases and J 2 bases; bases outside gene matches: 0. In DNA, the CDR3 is TGCAGCGTTGAGGGACAGGCCTACGAGCAGTACTTC. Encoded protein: CSVEGQAYEQYF.

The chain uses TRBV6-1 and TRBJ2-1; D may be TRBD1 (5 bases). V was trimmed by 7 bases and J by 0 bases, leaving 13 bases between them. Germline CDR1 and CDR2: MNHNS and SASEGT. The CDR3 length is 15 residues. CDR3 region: CASTPGQGSYNEQFF. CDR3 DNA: TGTGCCAGCACTCCGGGTCAGGGCTCCTACAATGAGCAGTTCTTC.

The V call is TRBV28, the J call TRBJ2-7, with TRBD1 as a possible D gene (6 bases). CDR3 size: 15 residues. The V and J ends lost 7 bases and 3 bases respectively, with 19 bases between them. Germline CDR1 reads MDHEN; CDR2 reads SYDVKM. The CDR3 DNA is TGTGCCAGCACCGGGACGGACAGCCTTGTCTACGAGCAGTACTTC. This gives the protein CASTGTDSLVYEQYF.

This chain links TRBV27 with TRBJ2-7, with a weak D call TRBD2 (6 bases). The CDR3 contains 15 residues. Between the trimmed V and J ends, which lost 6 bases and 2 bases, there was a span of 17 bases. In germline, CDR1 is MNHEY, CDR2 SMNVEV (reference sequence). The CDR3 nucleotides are TGTGCCAGCAGGGCCCGGGGGACGCCGCCCTACGAGCAGTACTTC. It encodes CASRARGTPPYEQYF.

The CDR3 sequence: CASSGGTSGGQETQYF. DNA of the CDR3: TGTGCCAGCAGCGGGGGGACTAGCGGGGGTCAAGAGACCCAGTACTTC. The chain has TRBV5-5 and TRBJ2-5, with 14 bases aligning to TRBD2. CDR1 and CDR2 from the germline V gene are SGHKS and YYEKEE (reference sequence). V lost 4 bases to trimming and J lost 2 bases; unmatched junction nucleotides: 4. The CDR3 length is 16 residues.

Here the CDR3 reads CASSEQGPPEKLFF. CDR3 nucleotide sequence: TGTGCCAGCAGTGAACAGGGCCCGCCCGAAAAACTGTTTTTT. The chain employs TRBV2 and TRBJ1-4; D possibly corresponds to TRBD1 (5 bases). Deletions cut 2 bases from V and 8 bases from J, with 12 bases between. Per the germline V gene, CDR1 is SNHLY and CDR2 is FYNNEI. The CDR3 length is 14 residues.

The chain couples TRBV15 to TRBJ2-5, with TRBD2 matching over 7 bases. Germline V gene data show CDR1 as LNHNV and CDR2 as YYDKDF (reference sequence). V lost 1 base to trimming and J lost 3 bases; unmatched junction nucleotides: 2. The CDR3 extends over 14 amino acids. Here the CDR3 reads CATSRGLAEETQYF. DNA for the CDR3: TGTGCCACCAGCAGAGGGCTAGCGGAAGAGACCCAGTACTTC.

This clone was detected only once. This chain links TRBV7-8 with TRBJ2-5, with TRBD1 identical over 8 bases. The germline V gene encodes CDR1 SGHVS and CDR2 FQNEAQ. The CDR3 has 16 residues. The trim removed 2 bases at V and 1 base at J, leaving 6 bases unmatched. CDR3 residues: CASSLRDRGLQETQYF. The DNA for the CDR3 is TGTGCCAGCAGCTTAAGAGACAGGGGACTCCAAGAGACCCAGTACTTC. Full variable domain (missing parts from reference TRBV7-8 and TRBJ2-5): GAGVSQSPRYKVAKRGQDVALRCDPISGHVSLFWYQQALGQGPEFLTYFQNEAQLDKSGLPSDRFFAERPEGSVSTLKIQRTQQEDSAVYLCASSLRDRGLQETQYFGPGTRLLVL.

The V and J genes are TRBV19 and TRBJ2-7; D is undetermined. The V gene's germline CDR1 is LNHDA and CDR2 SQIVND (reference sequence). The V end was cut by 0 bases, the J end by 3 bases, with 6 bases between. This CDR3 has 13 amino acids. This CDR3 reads CASSIDVSYEQYF. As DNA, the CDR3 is TGTGCCAGTAGTATAGACGTCAGCTACGAGCAGTACTTC.

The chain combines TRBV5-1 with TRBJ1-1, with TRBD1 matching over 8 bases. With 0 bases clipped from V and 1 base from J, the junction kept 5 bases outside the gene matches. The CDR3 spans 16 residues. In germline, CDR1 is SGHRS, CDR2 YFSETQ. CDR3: CASSLVGDRPNTEAFF. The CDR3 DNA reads TGCGCCAGCAGCTTGGTCGGGGACAGGCCGAACACTGAAGCTTTCTTT.

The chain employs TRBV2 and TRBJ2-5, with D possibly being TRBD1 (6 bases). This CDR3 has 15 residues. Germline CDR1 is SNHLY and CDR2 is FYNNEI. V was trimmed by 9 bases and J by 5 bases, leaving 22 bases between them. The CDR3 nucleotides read TGTGCCAGTGCCAGGATGACAGGTTCGGTCGAGACCCAGTACTTC. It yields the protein CASARMTGSVETQYF.

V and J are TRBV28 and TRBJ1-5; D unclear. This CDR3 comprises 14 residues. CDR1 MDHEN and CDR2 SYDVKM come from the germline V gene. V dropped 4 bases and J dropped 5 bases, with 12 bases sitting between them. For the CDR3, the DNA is TGTGCCAGCAGTTCCAGTCGTGCCTATCAGCCCCAGCATTTT. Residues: CASSSSRAYQPQHF.

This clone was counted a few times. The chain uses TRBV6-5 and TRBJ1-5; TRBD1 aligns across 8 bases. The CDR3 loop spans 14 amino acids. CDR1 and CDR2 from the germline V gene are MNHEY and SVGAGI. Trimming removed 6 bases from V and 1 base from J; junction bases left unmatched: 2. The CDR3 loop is CASRRQGSNQPQHF. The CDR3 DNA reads TGTGCCAGCAGGCGACAGGGGAGCAATCAGCCCCAGCATTTT.

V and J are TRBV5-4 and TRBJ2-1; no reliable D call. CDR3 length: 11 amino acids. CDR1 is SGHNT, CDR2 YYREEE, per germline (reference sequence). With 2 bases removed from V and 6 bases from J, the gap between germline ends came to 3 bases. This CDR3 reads CASSFINEQFF. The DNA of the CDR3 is TGTGCCAGCAGCTTCATCAATGAGCAGTTCTTC.

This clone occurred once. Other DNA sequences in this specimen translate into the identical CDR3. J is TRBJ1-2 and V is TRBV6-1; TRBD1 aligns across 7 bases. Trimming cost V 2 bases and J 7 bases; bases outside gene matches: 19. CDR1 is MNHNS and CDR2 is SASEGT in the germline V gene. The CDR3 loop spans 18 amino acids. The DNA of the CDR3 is TGTGCCAGCAGTGAATTCCGGACAGGAGAATTCACATATGGTGGCTACACCTTC. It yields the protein CASSEFRTGEFTYGGYTF.

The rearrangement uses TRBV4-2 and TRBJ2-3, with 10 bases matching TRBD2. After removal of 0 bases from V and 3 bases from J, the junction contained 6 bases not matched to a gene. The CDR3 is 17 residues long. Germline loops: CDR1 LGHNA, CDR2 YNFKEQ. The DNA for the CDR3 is TGTGCCAGCAGCCAAGAGAGCGGGGGGGCTGGGACAGATACGCAGTATTTT. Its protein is CASSQESGGAGTDTQYF.

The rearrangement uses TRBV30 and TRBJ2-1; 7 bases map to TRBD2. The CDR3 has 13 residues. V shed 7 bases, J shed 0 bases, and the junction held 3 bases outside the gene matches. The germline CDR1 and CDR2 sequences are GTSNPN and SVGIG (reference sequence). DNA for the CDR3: TGTGCCTCGGGGGGAAGCTCCTACAATGAGCAGTTCTTC. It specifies CASGGSSYNEQFF. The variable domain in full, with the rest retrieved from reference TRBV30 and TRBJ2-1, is SQTIHQWPATLVQPVGSPLSLECTVEGTSNPNLYWYRQAAGRGLQLLFYSVGIGQISSEVPQNLSASRPQDRQFILSSKKLLLSDSGFYLCASGGSSYNEQFFGPGTRLTVL.

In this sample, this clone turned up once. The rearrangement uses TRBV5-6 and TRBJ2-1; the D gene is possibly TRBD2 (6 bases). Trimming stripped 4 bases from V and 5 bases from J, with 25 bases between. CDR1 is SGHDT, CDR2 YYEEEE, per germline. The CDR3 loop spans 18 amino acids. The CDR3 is CASSTRGVADRYNNEQFF. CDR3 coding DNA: TGTGCCAGCAGCACGCGGGGTGTGGCGGATCGGTACAACAATGAGCAGTTCTTC.

CDR3: CASSLVQGSPYEQYF. CDR3 bases: TGTGCCAGCAGCTTAGTCCAGGGAAGTCCGTACGAGCAGTACTTC. This rearrangement joins TRBV7-9 to TRBJ2-7, with a possible D match to TRBD1 (5 bases). CDR3 size: 15 residues. V was shortened by 1 base and J by 4 bases, with 14 bases between the two germline ends. CDR1 is SEHNR and CDR2 is FQNEAQ in the germline V gene (reference sequence).

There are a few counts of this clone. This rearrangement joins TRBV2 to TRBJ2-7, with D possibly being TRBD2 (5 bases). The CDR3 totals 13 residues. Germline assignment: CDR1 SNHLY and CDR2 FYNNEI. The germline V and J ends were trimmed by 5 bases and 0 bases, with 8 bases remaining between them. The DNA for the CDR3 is TGTGCCAGCAGTACAACTAGCTCCTACGAGCAGTACTTC. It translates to CASSTTSSYEQYF.

The CDR3 nucleotides are TGCACCAGCAGCCAAGTAAGGACTAGCGGTTCCAACGAGCAGTACTTC. It encodes CTSSQVRTSGSNEQYF. This sequence joins TRBV1 and TRBJ2-7; whether TRBD2, the table's D call, matches the DNA was not checked. TRBV1 is assigned pseudogene status. The CDR3 sequence is 16 residues long.

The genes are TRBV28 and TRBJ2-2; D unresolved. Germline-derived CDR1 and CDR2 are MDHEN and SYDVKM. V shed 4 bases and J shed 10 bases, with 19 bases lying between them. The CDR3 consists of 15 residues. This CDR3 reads CASSSASGSLMELFF. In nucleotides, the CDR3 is TGTGCCAGCAGTTCGGCGTCAGGCAGCTTGATGGAGCTGTTTTTT.